This TCR beta chain was found in a study of T cell responses to AZD1222 COVID-19 vaccine (dated by TCRdb to about 2021). Broadly, across the study: AZD1222 recipients given second doses at about 4 weeks or at about 12 weeks were pooled, since spike-specific TCR depth and breadth were not found to differ between the two schedules. A total of 230 to 250 trial participants underwent TCR sequencing, of whom 200 to 220 received two doses of AZD1222 and about 26 received two doses of the MenACWY control vaccine. Trial participants were enrolled into age subgroups of 18-55, 56-69 and 70-plus years, which contained 148, 28 and 57 TCR-sequenced participants, respectively. General study outcomes and caveats: A significant rise in spike-specific TCR breadth and depth was observed after two AZD1222 doses relative to day 0 and relative to MenACWY recipients. CD4 TCRs associated with the vaccine covered the entire spike protein, and the dominant responses were in regions 160-218 and 743-854. Participants were mostly white British and included more females than males, and it was suggested by the authors that clonal diversity may have been underestimated. Conclusions about previously exposed vaccinees were limited because only six AZD1222 recipients were SARS-CoV-2 seropositive at baseline. Reportedly, close to half of the unique spike-specific TCRs recognized epitopes lying outside the regions that are mutated in the B.1.351 and B.1.1.7 variants. The 56-69-year group was small, and its depth increase did not reach significance, likely because of low power. Because no day 14 peak-response samples were available, repertoires were characterized only after the peak T cell response.

Concerning this clone: Its antigen has not been determined. Per-base qualities were not stored, and no clone one base away is much larger.

Including the terminal cysteine and phenylalanine, the CDR3 comprises 16 residues. Only the CDR3 part of the read is kept: 48 bases, read in frame from the first base. The CDR3 regions of human TCRbeta chains were analyzed by immunosequencing. The paper's processing steps were these. Repertoire TCRs were matched against a reference library of SARS-CoV-2-specific TCRs generated with the MIRA antigen-specificity platform. Breadth was defined as the fraction of unique TCRs that were SARS-CoV-2-associated, and depth was defined as the fraction of total T cells that were SARS-CoV-2-associated. Each spike-specific TCR was assigned to its reactive spike region and to a CD4 or CD8 class using the MIRA data. Log10-transformed breadth and depth values were compared by one-way ANOVA with Sidak's multiple comparisons tests. TCRdb retrieved this table from immuneACCESS and kept in-frame rearrangements only. Not all clones are present; in checked studies, unresolved V genes account for under half, and no reason is known for the remainder. V and J calls and clone size are as listed in that table; D and trimming were resolved from the DNA. The sample table holds approximately 110,000 clones, of which roughly 90% were seen once. 4.4% of the sample lies in the top ten.

The meaning of the sample's time point label: baseline before first vaccination. Samples from vaccinated people were obtained from the UK trials COV001 and COV002, which included a single-blind randomized controlled phase 2/3 trial of AZD1222 (ChAdOx1 nCoV-19) in healthy adults. Trial participant PBMC samples were collected at day 0 and day 28 after the second dose for TCRbeta chain sequencing. The sequences come from peripheral blood, collected on day 0 of AZD1222 vaccination. The receptor comes from an adult in good health. The rearranged chain carries TRBV21-1 and TRBJ2-7; TRBD1, the D gene given by the table, was not confirmed from the DNA. TRBV21-1 is a recognized pseudogene. The DNA reads as follows: TGTGCCAGCAGCAAAAATAGGGACAGCGCTTCCTACGAGCAGTACTTC. This sequence encodes CASSKNRDSASYEQYF.